The rows below give T cell receptor beta chains drawn from one sample of a study of T-cell memory formation after mild COVID-19. MiXCR was run by TCRdb on the 5' RACE reads, yielding one entry per CDR3 protein. The sample holds more than 300,000 distinct CDR3 sequences, around 20% seen once. The source material was PBMCs or a T cell subset sorted from them (not recorded which). The receptors originated from a young man who had mild COVID-19 (a few samples of this study predate the infection). Cell type and time point are not known. CDR3s include the opening cysteine and the closing phenylalanine or tryptophan. Each record gives: clone size, D gene, J gene, V gene, CDR3 protein, CDR3 DNA. A D gene is named only where the DNA matches it firmly. Not every row has a clone size; where given, it reads once, few, many or a size class.

-	-	TRBJ1-1	TRBV20-1	CSARDWGREAFF	TGCAGTGCTAGAGATTGGGGCAGGGAAGCTTTCTTT
few	-	TRBJ1-2	TRBV11-2	CASSFRQAEWYGYTF	TGTGCCAGCAGCTTCCGACAGGCAGAGTGGTATGGCTACACCTTC
-	TRBD1	TRBJ1-1	TRBV20-1	CSATYGTGNTEAFF	TGCAGTGCTACCTACGGGACAGGGAACACTGAAGCTTTCTTT
-	-	TRBJ2-1	TRBV2	CASSVMAYWDEQFF	TGTGCCAGCAGTGTAATGGCCTATTGGGATGAGCAGTTCTTC
-	-	TRBJ2-7	TRBV20-1	CSVPIQGSYEQYF	TGCAGTGTTCCCATCCAGGGGTCCTACGAGCAGTACTTC
-	-	TRBJ2-5	TRBV7-8	CASSLGGNRDGRETQYF	TGTGCCAGCAGCTTAGGAGGTAACAGGGACGGGCGAGAGACCCAGTACTTC
-	-	TRBJ1-5	TRBV12-3/TRBV12-4	CASSLEVRLRSPQHF	TGTGCCAGCAGTTTAGAGGTCAGACTACGATCGCCCCAGCATTTT
few	-	TRBJ2-1	TRBV2	CASSEVGGRNEQFF	TGTGCCAGCAGTGAGGTGGGGGGCCGAAATGAGCAGTTCTTC
many	TRBD2	TRBJ2-1	TRBV7-3	CASSLRAGDLYNEQFF	TGTGCCAGCAGCTTACGAGCGGGGGACCTCTACAATGAGCAGTTCTTC
few	TRBD1	TRBJ2-1	TRBV19	CASQTGPNEQFF	TGTGCCAGCCAGACAGGGCCAAATGAGCAGTTCTTC
-	-	TRBJ1-2	TRBV7-2	CASSMVTTDYYGYTF	TGTGCCAGCAGCATGGTAACTACCGACTACTATGGCTACACCTTC
few	-	TRBJ2-2	TRBV7-2	CASSRLGGELFF	TGTGCCAGCAGCCGACTAGGGGGGGAGCTGTTTTTT
few	-	TRBJ1-5	TRBV6-2/TRBV6-3	CASSYTKTSGQPQHF	TGTGCCAGCAGTTATACAAAAACGTCGGGTCAGCCCCAGCATTTT
few	-	TRBJ2-2	TRBV7-9	CASSTQGNTGELFF	TGTGCCAGCAGTACCCAGGGGAACACCGGGGAGCTGTTTTTT
-	TRBD2	TRBJ2-2	TRBV5-1	CASSLSGVPGELFF	TGCGCCAGCAGCTTGAGCGGGGTCCCCGGGGAGCTGTTTTTT
few	-	TRBJ1-2	TRBV7-9	CASSLAAATDYGYTF	TGTGCCAGCAGCTTAGCGGCGGCCACGGACTATGGCTACACCTTC
few	-	TRBJ2-7	TRBV27	CASSSWDRHEQYF	TGTGCCAGCAGTTCGTGGGACCGCCACGAGCAGTACTTC
few	TRBD1	TRBJ2-2	TRBV29-1	CSATTGLTGELFF	TGCAGCGCGACGACAGGGCTAACCGGGGAGCTGTTTTTT
few	TRBD2	TRBJ2-1	TRBV5-1	CASTDGLAGSNEQFF	TGCGCCAGCACCGATGGACTAGCGGGTAGCAATGAGCAGTTCTTC
few	TRBD2	TRBJ2-7	TRBV10-3	CAISASRLAGVSYEQYF	TGTGCCATCAGTGCTTCGAGGCTAGCGGGGGTTTCCTACGAGCAGTACTTC
-	-	TRBJ2-3	TRBV29-1	CSVEEGTDTQYF	TGCAGCGTTGAAGAGGGGACAGATACGCAGTATTTT
few	-	TRBJ2-1	TRBV12-3/TRBV12-4	CASSFHSDPPQFF	TGTGCCAGCAGTTTTCACAGCGACCCCCCGCAGTTCTTC
-	TRBD1	TRBJ1-1	TRBV6-2/TRBV6-3	CASSPDRALNTEAFF	TGTGCCAGCAGTCCCGACAGGGCCCTGAACACTGAAGCTTTCTTT
few	-	TRBJ1-5	TRBV4-3	CASSQDRGGAGQPQHF	TGCGCCAGCAGCCAAGATCGGGGGGGAGCTGGTCAGCCCCAGCATTTT
-	-	TRBJ2-1	TRBV18	CASSRGGRSYEQFF	TGTGCCAGCTCACGGGGGGGCCGTTCGTACGAGCAGTTCTTC
few	TRBD1	TRBJ1-1	TRBV25-1	CASRMTGDRAEAFF	TGTGCCAGCCGGATGACAGGGGATAGGGCTGAAGCTTTCTTT
few	TRBD2	TRBJ2-1	TRBV5-1	CASSPIERGAREQFF	TGCGCCAGCAGCCCGATTGAGCGGGGGGCTCGGGAGCAGTTCTTC
-	-	TRBJ2-3	TRBV4-3	CASSHSQRQSYTDTQYF	TGCGCCAGCAGCCACTCACAGAGACAGAGTTACACAGATACGCAGTATTTT
once	-	TRBJ1-2	TRBV12-3/TRBV12-4	CASWEGGRWGYTF	TGTGCCAGCTGGGAGGGCGGCCGCTGGGGCTACACCTTC
-	-	TRBJ1-1	TRBV7-3	CASSPGTDFREAFF	TGTGCCAGCAGCCCAGGTACGGATTTTAGAGAAGCTTTCTTT
-	-	TRBJ1-1	TRBV6-1	CASSPQPLGVTEAFF	TGTGCCAGCAGTCCTCAACCACTAGGGGTTACTGAAGCTTTCTTT
-	-	TRBJ1-3	TRBV6-6	CASSYVFGDSGNTIYF	TGTGCCAGCAGTTACGTATTTGGAGACTCTGGAAACACCATATATTTT
few	TRBD2	TRBJ2-3	TRBV6-2/TRBV6-3	CASRRLAGSTDTQYF	TGTGCCAGCAGGAGACTAGCGGGGTCCACAGATACGCAGTATTTT
-	-	TRBJ2-7	TRBV20-1	CSARPPSGLGDEQYF	TGCAGTGCTAGACCCCCCTCGGGGCTAGGGGACGAGCAGTACTTC
many	-	TRBJ2-7	TRBV12-3/TRBV12-4	CASSLAGNGYEQYF	TGTGCCAGCAGTCTCGCGGGGAATGGATACGAGCAGTACTTC
few	-	TRBJ2-1	TRBV6-2/TRBV6-3	CASSYSLRQFF	TGTGCCAGCAGTTACTCACTGCGGCAGTTCTTC
many	TRBD1	TRBJ1-1	TRBV12-3/TRBV12-4	CASRGTTGVIAFF	TGTGCCAGCAGGGGGACCACAGGGGTGATAGCTTTCTTT
-	TRBD1	TRBJ1-5	TRBV7-9	CASSSQGGGDQPQHF	TGTGCCAGCAGCTCCCAGGGGGGCGGAGATCAGCCCCAGCATTTT
-	TRBD1	TRBJ2-1	TRBV3-1	CASRPPSGTGGEQFF	TGTGCCAGCAGGCCGCCTTCCGGGACAGGGGGTGAGCAGTTCTTC
few	TRBD1	TRBJ2-7	TRBV5-1	CASSPGGVRDRGRLRQYF	TGCGCCAGCAGCCCTGGGGGTGTCCGGGACAGGGGTCGCCTGAGGCAGTACTTC
-	TRBD1	TRBJ1-5	TRBV12-3/TRBV12-4	CASNRDRDQPQHF	TGTGCCAGCAACCGGGACAGGGATCAGCCCCAGCATTTT
few	-	TRBJ1-5	TRBV28	CASSFRDPNQPQHF	TGTGCCAGCAGTTTCAGGGACCCAAATCAGCCCCAGCATTTT
few	-	TRBJ1-1	TRBV5-1	CASSLVNLGTEAFF	TGCGCCAGCAGCTTGGTGAACCTTGGGACTGAAGCTTTCTTT
few	-	TRBJ1-1	TRBV5-1	CASSLGETRNTEAFF	TGCGCCAGCAGCTTGGGGGAGACGAGGAACACTGAAGCTTTCTTT
-	-	TRBJ1-1	TRBV7-3	CASRTEGRDTEAFF	TGTGCCAGCAGGACAGAGGGAAGGGACACTGAAGCTTTCTTT
-	-	TRBJ2-5	TRBV28	CASSQPSRSETQYF	TGTGCCAGCAGCCAACCGTCCCGGTCGGAGACCCAGTACTTC